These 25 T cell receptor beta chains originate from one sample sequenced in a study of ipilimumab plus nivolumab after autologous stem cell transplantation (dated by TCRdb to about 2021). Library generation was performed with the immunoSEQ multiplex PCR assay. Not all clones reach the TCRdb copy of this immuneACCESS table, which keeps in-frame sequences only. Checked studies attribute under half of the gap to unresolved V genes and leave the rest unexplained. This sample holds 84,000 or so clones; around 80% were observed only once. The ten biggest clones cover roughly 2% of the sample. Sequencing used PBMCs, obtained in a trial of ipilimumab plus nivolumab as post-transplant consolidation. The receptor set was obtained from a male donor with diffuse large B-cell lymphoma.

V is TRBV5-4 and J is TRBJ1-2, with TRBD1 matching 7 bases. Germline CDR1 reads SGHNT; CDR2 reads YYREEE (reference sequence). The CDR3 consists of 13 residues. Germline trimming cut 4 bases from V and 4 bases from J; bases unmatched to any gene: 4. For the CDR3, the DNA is TGTGCCAGCAGCAACCGACAGGGCTATGGCTACACCTTC. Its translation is CASSNRQGYGYTF.

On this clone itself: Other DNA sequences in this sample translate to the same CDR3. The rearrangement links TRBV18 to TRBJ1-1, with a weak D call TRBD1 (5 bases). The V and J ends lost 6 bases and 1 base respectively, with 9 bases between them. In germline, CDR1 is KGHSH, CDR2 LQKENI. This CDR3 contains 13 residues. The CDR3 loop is CASSPGGNTEAFF. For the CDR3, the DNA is TGTGCCAGCTCCCCCGGGGGGAACACTGAAGCTTTCTTT.

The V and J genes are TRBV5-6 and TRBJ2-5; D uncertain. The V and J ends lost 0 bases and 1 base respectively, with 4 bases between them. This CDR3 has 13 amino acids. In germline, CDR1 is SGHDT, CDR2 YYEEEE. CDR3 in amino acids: CASSLVGQETQYF. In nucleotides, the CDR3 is TGTGCCAGCAGCTTGGTCGGCCAAGAGACCCAGTACTTC. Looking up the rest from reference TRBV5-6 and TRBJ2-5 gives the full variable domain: DAGVTQSPTHLIKTRGQQVTLRCSPKSGHDTVSWYQQALGQGPQFIFQYYEEEERQRGNFPDRFSGHQFPNYSSELNVNALLLGDSALYLCASSLVGQETQYFGPGTRLLVL.

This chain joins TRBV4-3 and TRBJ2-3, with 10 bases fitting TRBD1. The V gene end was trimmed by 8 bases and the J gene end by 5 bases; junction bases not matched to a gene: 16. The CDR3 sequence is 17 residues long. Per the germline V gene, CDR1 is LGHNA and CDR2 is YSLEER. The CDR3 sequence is CASGFSGTGAGRDTQYF. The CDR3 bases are TGCGCCAGCGGATTCTCCGGGACAGGGGCCGGACGAGATACGCAGTATTTT.

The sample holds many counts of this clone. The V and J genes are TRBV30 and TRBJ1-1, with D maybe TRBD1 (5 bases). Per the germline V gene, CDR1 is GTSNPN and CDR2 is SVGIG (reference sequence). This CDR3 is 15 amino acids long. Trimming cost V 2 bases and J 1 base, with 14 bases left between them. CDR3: CAWSPGRIKNTEAFF. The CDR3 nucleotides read TGTGCCTGGAGTCCAGGGAGGATAAAGAACACTGAAGCTTTCTTT.

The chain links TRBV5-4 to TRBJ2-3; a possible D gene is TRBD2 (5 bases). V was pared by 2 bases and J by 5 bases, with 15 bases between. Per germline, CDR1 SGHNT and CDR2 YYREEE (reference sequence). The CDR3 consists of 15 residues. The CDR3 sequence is CASSFDGVQGDTQYF. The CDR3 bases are TGTGCCAGCAGCTTTGACGGGGTACAAGGAGATACGCAGTATTTT.

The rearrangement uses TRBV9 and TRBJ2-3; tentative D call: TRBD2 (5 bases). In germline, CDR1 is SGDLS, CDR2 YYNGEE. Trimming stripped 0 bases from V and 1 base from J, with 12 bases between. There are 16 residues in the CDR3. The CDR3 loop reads CASSVGASPRTDTQYF. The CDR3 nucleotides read TGTGCCAGCAGCGTAGGGGCTAGCCCCCGCACAGATACGCAGTATTTT.

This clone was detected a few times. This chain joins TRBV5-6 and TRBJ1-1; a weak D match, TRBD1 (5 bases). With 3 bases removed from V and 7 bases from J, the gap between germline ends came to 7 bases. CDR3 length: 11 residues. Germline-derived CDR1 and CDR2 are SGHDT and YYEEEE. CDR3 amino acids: CASSWGSEAFF. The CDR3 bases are TGTGCCAGCAGCTGGGGCAGTGAAGCTTTCTTT.

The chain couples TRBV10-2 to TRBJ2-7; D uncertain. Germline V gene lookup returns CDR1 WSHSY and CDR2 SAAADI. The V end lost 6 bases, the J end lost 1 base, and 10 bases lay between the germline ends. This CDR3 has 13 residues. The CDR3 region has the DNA TGCGCCAGCAGGGTTAGCAGATCCTACGAGCAGTACTTC. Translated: CASRVSRSYEQYF.

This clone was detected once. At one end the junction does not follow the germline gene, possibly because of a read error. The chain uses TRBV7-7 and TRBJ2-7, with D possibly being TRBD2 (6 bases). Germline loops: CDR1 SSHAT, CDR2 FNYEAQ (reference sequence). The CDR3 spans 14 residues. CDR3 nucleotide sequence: TGTGCTAGCAGCCCGGGACTGACGTCCTACGAGCAGTACTTC. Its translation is CASSPGLTSYEQYF. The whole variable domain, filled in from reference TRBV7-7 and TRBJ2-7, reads GAGVSQSPRYKVTKRGQDVTLRCDPISSHATLYWYQQALGQGPEFLTYFNYEAQPDKSGLPSDRFSAERPEGSISTLTIQRTEQRDSAMYRCASSPGLTSYEQYFGPGTRLTVT.

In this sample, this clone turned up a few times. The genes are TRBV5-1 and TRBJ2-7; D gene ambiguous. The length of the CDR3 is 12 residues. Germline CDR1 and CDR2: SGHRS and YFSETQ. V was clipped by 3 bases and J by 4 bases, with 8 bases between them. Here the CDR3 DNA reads TGCGCCAGCAGCTCAACACCTTACGAGCAGTACTTC. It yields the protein CASSSTPYEQYF.

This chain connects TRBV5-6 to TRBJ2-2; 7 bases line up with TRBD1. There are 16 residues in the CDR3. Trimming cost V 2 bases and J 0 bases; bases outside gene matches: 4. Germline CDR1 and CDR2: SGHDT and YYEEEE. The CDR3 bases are TGTGCCAGCAGCTTAAACAGGGGCGCGAACACCGGGGAGCTGTTTTTT. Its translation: CASSLNRGANTGELFF. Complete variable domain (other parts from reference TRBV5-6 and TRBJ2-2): DAGVTQSPTHLIKTRGQQVTLRCSPKSGHDTVSWYQQALGQGPQFIFQYYEEEERQRGNFPDRFSGHQFPNYSSELNVNALLLGDSALYLCASSLNRGANTGELFFGEGSRLTVL.

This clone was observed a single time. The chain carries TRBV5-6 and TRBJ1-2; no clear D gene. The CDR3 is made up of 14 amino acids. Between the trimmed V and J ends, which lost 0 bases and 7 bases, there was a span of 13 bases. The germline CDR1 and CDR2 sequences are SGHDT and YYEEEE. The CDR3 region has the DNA TGTGCCAGCAGCTTGGAGTTATGGGCGGGTGGCTACACCTTC. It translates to CASSLELWAGGYTF.

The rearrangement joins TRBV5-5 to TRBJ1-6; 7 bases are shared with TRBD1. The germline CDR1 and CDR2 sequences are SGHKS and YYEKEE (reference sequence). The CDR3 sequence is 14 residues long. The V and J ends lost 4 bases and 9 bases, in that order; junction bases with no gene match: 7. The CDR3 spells CASSPQGYGSPLHF. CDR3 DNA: TGTGCCAGCAGCCCACAGGGGTACGGTTCACCCCTCCACTTT.

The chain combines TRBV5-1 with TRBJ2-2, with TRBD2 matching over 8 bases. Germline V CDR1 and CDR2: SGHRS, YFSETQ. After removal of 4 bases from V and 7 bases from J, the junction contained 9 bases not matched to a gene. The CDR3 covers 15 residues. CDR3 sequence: CASSPTGGHGGELFF. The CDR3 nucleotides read TGCGCCAGCAGCCCCACGGGGGGGCATGGCGGGGAGCTGTTTTTT. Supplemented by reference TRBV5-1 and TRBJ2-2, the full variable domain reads KAGVTQTPRYLIKTRGQQVTLSCSPISGHRSVSWYQQTPGQGLQFLFEYFSETQRNKGNFPGRFSGRQFSNSRSEMNVSTLELGDSALYLCASSPTGGHGGELFFGEGSRLTVL.

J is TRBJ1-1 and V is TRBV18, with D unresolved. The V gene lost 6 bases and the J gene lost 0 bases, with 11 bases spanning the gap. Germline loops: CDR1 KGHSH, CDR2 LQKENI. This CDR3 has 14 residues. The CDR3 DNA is TGTGCCAGCTCCCCGTATAGCATGAACACTGAAGCTTTCTTT. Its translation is CASSPYSMNTEAFF. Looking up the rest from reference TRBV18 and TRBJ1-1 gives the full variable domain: NAGVMQNPRHLVRRRGQEARLRCSPMKGHSHVYWYRQLPEEGLKFMVYLQKENIIDESGMPKERFSAEFPKEGPSILRIQQVVRGDSAAYFCASSPYSMNTEAFFGQGTRLTVV.

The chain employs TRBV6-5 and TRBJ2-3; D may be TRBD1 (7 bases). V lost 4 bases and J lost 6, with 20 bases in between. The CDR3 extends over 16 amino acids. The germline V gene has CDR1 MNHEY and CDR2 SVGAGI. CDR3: CASSSFQGGGGDTQYF. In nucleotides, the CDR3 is TGTGCCAGCAGTTCATTCCAGGGGGGCGGCGGGGATACGCAGTATTTT.

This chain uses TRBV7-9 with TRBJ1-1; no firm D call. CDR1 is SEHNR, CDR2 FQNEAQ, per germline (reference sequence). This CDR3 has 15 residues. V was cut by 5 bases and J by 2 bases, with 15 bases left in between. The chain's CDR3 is CASSPGSTTNTEAFF. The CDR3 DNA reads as TGTGCCAGCAGCCCCGGGTCAACAACAAACACTGAAGCTTTCTTT.

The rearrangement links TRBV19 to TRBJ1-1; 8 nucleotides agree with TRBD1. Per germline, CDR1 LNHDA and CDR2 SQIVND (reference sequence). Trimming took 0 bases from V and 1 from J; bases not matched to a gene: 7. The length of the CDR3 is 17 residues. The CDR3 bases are TGTGCCAGTAGTATAGATCGGACAGGGTCAGGGAACACTGAAGCTTTCTTT. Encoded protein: CASSIDRTGSGNTEAFF.

The DNA of the CDR3 is TGTGCCAGCAGCCCAACGAATATAGCGGGGGGCACAGATACGCAGTATTTT. Translating gives CASSPTNIAGGTDTQYF. The chain is built from TRBV7-2 and TRBJ2-3, with TRBD2 identical over 9 bases. V was pared by 5 bases and J by 1 base, with 10 bases of the junction left unmatched. The CDR3 runs 17 residues. CDR1 is SGHTA, CDR2 FQGNSA, per germline.

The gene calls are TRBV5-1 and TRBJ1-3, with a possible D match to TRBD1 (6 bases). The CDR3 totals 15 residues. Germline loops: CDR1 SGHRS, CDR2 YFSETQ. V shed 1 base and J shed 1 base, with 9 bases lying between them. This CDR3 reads CASSLTTGSGNTIYF. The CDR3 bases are TGCGCCAGCAGCTTGACTACAGGGTCTGGAAACACCATATATTTT.

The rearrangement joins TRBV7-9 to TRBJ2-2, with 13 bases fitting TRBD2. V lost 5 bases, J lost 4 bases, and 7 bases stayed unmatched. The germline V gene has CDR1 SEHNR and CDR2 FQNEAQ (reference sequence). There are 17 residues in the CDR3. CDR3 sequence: CASSRGLAGVLTGELFF. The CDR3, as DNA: TGTGCCAGCAGCCGCGGACTAGCGGGGGTCCTCACCGGGGAGCTGTTTTTT.

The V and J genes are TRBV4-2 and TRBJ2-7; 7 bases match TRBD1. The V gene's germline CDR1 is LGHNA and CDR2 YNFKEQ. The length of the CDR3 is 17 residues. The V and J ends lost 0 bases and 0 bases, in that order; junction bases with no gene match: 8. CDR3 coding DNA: TGTGCCAGCAGCCAAGATCCTCGACAGGGAAACTCCTACGAGCAGTACTTC. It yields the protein CASSQDPRQGNSYEQYF.

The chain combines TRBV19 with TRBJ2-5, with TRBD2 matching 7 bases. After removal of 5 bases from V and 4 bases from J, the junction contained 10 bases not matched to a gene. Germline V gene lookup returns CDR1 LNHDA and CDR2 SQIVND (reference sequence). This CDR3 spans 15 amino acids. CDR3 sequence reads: CASSPSGVFRETQYF. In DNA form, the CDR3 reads TGTGCCAGTAGTCCCAGCGGGGTCTTCAGAGAGACCCAGTACTTC.

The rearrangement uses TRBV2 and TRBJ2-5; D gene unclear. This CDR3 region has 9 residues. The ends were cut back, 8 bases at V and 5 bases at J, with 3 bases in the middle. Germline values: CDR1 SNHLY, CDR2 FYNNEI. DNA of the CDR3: TGTGCCAGCGGGGAGACCCAGTACTTC. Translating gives CASGETQYF.